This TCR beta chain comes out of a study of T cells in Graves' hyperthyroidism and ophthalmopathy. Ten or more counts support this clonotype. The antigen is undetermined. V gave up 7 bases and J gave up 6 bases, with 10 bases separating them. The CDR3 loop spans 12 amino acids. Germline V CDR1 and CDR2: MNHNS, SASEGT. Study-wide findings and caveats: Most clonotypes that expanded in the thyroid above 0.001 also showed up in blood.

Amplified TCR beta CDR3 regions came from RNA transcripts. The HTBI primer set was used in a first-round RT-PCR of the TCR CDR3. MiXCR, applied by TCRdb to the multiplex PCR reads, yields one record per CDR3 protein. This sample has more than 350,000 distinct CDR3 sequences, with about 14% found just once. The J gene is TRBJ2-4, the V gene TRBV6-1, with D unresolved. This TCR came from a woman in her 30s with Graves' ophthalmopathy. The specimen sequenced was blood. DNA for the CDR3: TGTGCCAGCACCCTTTGGGGAAACATTCAGTACTTC. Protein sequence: CASTLWGNIQYF.